The entry that follows covers one T cell receptor beta chain sequence. Its antigen is unknown. Other DNA sequences in the same sample also yield this CDR3. This CDR3 region has 15 residues. V lost 3 bases, J lost 5 bases, and 3 bases stayed unmatched. Germline CDR1 is MGHRA and CDR2 is YSYEKL. This sample is part of a study of shared clonotypes between healthy human individuals. About the study: The study used three CD4 naive, three CD4 memory, two CD8 naive and one CD8 memory plate per donor. General study results and limits: The four-donor shared clonotypes exceeded non-shared clonotypes in generation probability, with non-shared ones scoring lower. Sorted-subset samples were not fully sequenced, rarefaction indicated.

The authors split each subset's genomic DNA evenly across several immunoSEQ plates. Repertoires were generated with immunoSEQ multiplex PCR, while TCRdb's copy carries only in-frame clones and drops some. This table has millions of clones, more than 85% appearing once. CD45RO-negative CD8 cells positively selected for CCR7 made up the naive population, which excluded terminally differentiated effector memory CD45RA+ cells. Sequenced material: naive CD8+ T cells from PBMCs. V gene TRBV4-1 combines with J gene TRBJ1-5; the match to TRBD1 covers 11 bases. This clonotype was obtained from a man younger than 35 in good health. Some clones in this sample may be carry-over from other donors' samples. The chain's CDR3 is CASSQGQGVDQPQHF. CDR3 nucleotides: TGCGCCAGCAGCCAGGGACAGGGGGTGGATCAGCCCCAGCATTTT.